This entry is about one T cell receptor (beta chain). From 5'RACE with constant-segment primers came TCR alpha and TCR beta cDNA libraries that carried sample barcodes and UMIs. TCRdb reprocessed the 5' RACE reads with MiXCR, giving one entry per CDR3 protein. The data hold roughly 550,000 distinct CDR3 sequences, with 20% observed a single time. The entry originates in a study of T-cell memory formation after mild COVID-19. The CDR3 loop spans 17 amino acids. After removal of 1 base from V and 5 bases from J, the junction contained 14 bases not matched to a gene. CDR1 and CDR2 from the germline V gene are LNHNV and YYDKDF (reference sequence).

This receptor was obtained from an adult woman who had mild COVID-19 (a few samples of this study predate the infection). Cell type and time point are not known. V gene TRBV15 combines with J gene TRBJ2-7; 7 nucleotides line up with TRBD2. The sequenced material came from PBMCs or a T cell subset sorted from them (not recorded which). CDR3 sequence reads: CATSRARGLAESHEQYF. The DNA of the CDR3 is TGTGCCACCAGCAGAGCACGAGGGCTAGCGGAATCACACGAGCAGTACTTC.